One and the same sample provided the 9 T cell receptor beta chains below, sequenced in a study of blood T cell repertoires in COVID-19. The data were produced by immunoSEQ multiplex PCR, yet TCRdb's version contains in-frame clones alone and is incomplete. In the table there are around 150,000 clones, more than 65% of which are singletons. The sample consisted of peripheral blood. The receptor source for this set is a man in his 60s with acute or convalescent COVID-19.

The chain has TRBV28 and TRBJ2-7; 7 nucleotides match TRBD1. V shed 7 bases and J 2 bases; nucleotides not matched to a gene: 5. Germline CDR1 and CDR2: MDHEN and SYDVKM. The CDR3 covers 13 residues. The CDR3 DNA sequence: TGTGCCAGCAACGAACAGGGGCCCTACGAGCAGTACTTC. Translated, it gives CASNEQGPYEQYF.

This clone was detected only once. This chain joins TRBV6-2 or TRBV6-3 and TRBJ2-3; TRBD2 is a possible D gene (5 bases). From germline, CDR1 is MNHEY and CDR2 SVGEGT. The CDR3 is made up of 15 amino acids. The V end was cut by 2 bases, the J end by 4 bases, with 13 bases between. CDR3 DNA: TGTGCCAGCAGTTACCGGCTATTAGCGTCAGATACGCAGTATTTT. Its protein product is CASSYRLLASDTQYF.

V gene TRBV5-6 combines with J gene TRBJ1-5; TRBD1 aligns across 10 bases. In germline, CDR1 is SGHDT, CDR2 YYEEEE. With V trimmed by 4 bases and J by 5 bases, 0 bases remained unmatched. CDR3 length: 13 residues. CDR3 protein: CASSGQGDQPQHF. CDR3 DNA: TGTGCCAGCAGCGGACAGGGGGATCAGCCCCAGCATTTT.

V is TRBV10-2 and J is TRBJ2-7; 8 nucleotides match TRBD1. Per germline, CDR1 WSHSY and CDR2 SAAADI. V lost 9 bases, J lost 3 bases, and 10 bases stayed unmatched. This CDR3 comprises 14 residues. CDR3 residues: CASRPTGENYEQYF. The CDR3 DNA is TGCGCCAGTCGACCGACAGGGGAAAACTACGAGCAGTACTTC.

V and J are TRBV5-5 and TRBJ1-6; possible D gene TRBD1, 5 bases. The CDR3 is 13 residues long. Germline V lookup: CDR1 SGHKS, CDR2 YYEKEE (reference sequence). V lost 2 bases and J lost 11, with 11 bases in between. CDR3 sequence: CASSFRGYPPLHF. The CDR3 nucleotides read TGTGCCAGCAGCTTTCGGGGGTATCCACCCCTCCACTTT. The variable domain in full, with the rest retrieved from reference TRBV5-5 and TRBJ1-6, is DAGVTQSPTHLIKTRGQQVTLRCSPISGHKSVSWYQQVLGQGPQFIFQYYEKEERGRGNFPDRFSARQFPNYSSELNVNALLLGDSALYLCASSFRGYPPLHFGNGTRLTVT.

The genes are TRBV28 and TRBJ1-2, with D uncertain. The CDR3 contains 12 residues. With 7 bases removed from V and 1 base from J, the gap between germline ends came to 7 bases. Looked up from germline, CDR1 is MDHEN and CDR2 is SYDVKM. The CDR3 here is CASNGLNYGYTF. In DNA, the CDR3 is TGTGCCAGCAATGGCCTTAACTATGGCTACACCTTC.

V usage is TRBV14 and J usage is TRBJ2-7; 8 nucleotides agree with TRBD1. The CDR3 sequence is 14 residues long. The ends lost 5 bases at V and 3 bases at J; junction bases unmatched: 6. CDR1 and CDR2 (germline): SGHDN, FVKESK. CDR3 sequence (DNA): TGTGCCAGCAGCTTCGGACAGGGAGGCTACGAGCAGTACTTC. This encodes CASSFGQGGYEQYF.

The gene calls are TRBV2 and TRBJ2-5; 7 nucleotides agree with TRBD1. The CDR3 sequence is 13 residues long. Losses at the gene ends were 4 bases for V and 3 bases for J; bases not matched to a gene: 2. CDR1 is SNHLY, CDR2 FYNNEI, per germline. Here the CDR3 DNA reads TGTGCCAGCAGTGGACAGGGAAAAGAGACCCAGTACTTC. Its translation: CASSGQGKETQYF.

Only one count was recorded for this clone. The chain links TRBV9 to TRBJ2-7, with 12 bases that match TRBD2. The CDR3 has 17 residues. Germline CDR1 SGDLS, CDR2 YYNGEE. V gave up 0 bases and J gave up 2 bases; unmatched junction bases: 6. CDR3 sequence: CASSVGTSGKGTYEQYF. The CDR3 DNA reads TGTGCCAGCAGCGTAGGGACTAGCGGGAAGGGGACCTACGAGCAGTACTTC.